These T cell receptor beta chains were read from a single sample in a study of spatial heterogeneity in lung cancer. TCRdb reanalysed the 5' RACE reads using MiXCR and keeps one entry per CDR3 protein. The sample includes roughly 25,000 distinct CDR3 sequences, about 7% seen only once; the top ten take about 13%. The source was PBMCs, collected at surgery. The receptors shown here come from a male donor with early-stage non-small cell lung cancer. Each CDR3 is given with its conserved first and last residue. Size is stated for part of the rows, as once, few or many counts, or as a class when the clone is expanded.

TRBV7-2	many	TRBJ1-3	15	CASNPYGNSGNTIYF
TRBV3-1	many	TRBJ1-1	14	CASSSIAGGTEAFF
TRBV5-1	few	TRBJ2-7	14	CASSYRTGGDEQYF
TRBV28	many	TRBJ2-2	16	CASSIIRQTNTGELFF
TRBV28	many	TRBJ1-4	14	CASSGGAANEKLFF
TRBV5-1	many	TRBJ2-3	13	CASSQNRGDTQYF
TRBV7-8	many	TRBJ1-2	16	CASSPSRRDGNYGYTF
TRBV5-1	many	TRBJ2-2	13	CASSLWGTGELFF
TRBV10-2	many	TRBJ1-5	16	CASSERGGYSNQPQHF
TRBV28	many	TRBJ2-3	11	CASSVPDTQYF
TRBV21-1	many	TRBJ1-1	19	CASSKKPPRTDHSRTEAFF
TRBV27	-	TRBJ2-3	17	CASSLSHRERGTDTQYF
TRBV11-2	many	TRBJ2-5	15	CASSLSTGLGETQYF
TRBV28	few	TRBJ1-1	14	CASSPPPGQGEAFF
TRBV12-3/TRBV12-4	-	TRBJ2-5	13	CASSLQGSETQYF
TRBV15	many	TRBJ2-5	12	CATRGSAETQYF
TRBV28	many	TRBJ2-2	19	CASSRDRQSGRAHTGELFF
TRBV5-6	many	TRBJ2-5	16	CASSLLGRQGGETQYF
TRBV28	few	TRBJ1-5	15	CASSLGRHGNQPQHF
TRBV19	once	TRBJ1-1	13	CASSIGWNTEAFF
TRBV12-3/TRBV12-4	many	TRBJ1-1	13	CASSIAIGGEAFF
TRBV13	few	TRBJ1-5	15	CASSYGTLPNQPQHF
TRBV20-1	few	TRBJ1-6	12	CSARAVNSPLHF
TRBV20-1	-	TRBJ2-1	15	CSARDRRATYNEQFF
TRBV5-1	many	TRBJ2-7	13	CASRKNRAYEQYF
TRBV7-9	few	TRBJ2-2	16	CASSLGSGSNTGELFF
TRBV29-1	many	TRBJ2-1	12	CSVETAYNEQFF
TRBV18	many	TRBJ1-1	11	CASSTSSEAFF